This T cell receptor beta chain was captured in a study of T cell clones after liver transplantation. Overall study context: Liver transplant recipients had immunosuppression withdrawal attempted within 2 years. At least one year of complete immunosuppression withdrawal without enzymes over twice normal defined tolerance.

Profiling relied on immunoSEQ multiplex PCR, and the TCRdb table lists in-frame clones only, not all of them. The sample yields under 7,000 clones, nearly 80% seen once. This sample comprised CD8+ T cells from blood, obtained approximately 3.5 years after liver transplant. The clonotype was recovered from a human patient who received a liver transplant. Part of the T cell pool may stem from the graft donor.

The CDR3 DNA reads as TGTGCCAGCAGCGCAGGAGGTGAGCAGTTCTTC. Protein: CASSAGGEQFF. The J gene is TRBJ2-1, the V gene TRBV9, with D possibly matching TRBD2 (5 bases). The CDR3 spans 11 residues. V was shortened by 3 bases and J by 9 bases, with 7 bases between the two germline ends. Germline loops: CDR1 SGDLS, CDR2 YYNGEE.